This T cell receptor beta chain was found in a study of blood T cell repertoires in COVID-19. This clone appeared a single time. Produced via immunoSEQ multiplex PCR; TCRdb's table is partial and in-frame only. The sample lists around 300,000 clones, around four fifths occurring once. The sample consisted of peripheral blood. This TCR came from a woman aged 50 to 65 with active or convalescent COVID-19.

This CDR3 is CASSPSEDSPLHF. The DNA for the CDR3 is TGTGCCAGCAGTCCCTCCGAGGATTCACCCCTCCACTTT. V is TRBV28 and J is TRBJ1-6; D uncertain. Germline V gives CDR1 MDHEN, CDR2 SYDVKM. Trimming removed 5 bases at V and 8 bases at J, with 10 bases between. The CDR3 runs to 13 residues.